This T cell receptor beta chain stems from a study of T cells generated in artificial thymic organoids (dated by TCRdb to 2017 to 2019). At the level of the whole study: In some experiments, thymic T cells were further FACS-purified to deplete CD4 immature single positive or double positive precursors. The TCR alpha and beta CDR3 repertoires of CD8 single positive T cells derived from in vitro artificial thymic organoids were compared with those of thymic and peripheral blood naive CD8 T cells. Displayed repertoire sequencing data were described as representative of three independent experiments.

TCRalpha and TCRbeta libraries were amplified separately by semi-nested PCR with Advantage 2 and reverse primers in the TRAC or TRBC constant regions. The amount of total RNA used for first-strand cDNA synthesis ranged from 3.5 to 500 ng. TCR cDNA libraries were made by 5'-RACE with the SMARTer PCR cDNA Synthesis kit, using a poly-dT primer for first-strand synthesis. Each semi-nested reverse primer in the constant region carried a 5-nucleotide sample-specific barcode, and the resulting products were cleaned up with the Zymo DNA Clean and Concentrator-5 kit. Pools of up to ten barcoded samples were ligated to Illumina adaptors and sequenced on an Illumina MiSeq as 2 x 150 bp paired-end reads. The published analysis was carried out like this. Demultiplexed reads were aligned using BLAT against a custom library containing all human TRAV, TRAJ, TRBV, TRBD and TRBJ combinations from IMGT. The best BLAT hits were picked using pslCDnaFilter (-maxAligns=1, -ignoreIntrons), and custom Perl scripts were used to calculate clonotype frequencies. The public reads were run again by TCRdb, first through fastp at Q25 and then through MiXCR, and only productive beta chains were kept. Each CDR3 protein appears once, grouped with its most common genes and DNA. The V and J calls, along with clone size, are taken from TCRdb and not from the paper's own processing. Within this sample are some 2,500 distinct CDR3 sequences, with around 11% of them counted one time only. The top ten clonotypes cover less than 3.5% of the sample.

This clonotype is assessed as medium-sized (0.01 to 0.1%). Its antigen is still unknown. A read error may account for a junction end that differs from germline. Overall results and qualifications from the work: Physiological TCR clonotype diversity, comparable to that of thymic and blood naive CD8 T cells, was observed in organoid-derived CD8 single positive T cells.

As encoded in the germline V gene (reference sequence), CDR1 is SSHAT while CDR2 is FNYEAQ. The CDR3 spans 13 residues, from the cysteine through the phenylalanine. Left in the record is the CDR3 DNA by itself, 39 bases read in frame from the first base. Enrichment of primary CD8+ T cells was performed with magnetic beads using the Miltenyi CD8+ T cell Isolation Kit. Before RNA extraction, CD3+TCRalphabeta+CD8 single positive T cells from organoids and thymus were sorted by FACS. For each sample, the RNeasy Micro kit was used to purify total RNA from about 40,000 to 200,000 sorted cells, and RNA quality was checked on an Agilent RNA 6000 Nano chip. Thymic fragments were dissected, disrupted by pipetting and filtered through a 70 um strainer so that thymocytes were released.

The receptor was isolated from a human donor who gave cord blood stem cells for thymic organoid culture, a cardiac surgery patient who gave postnatal thymus, or a blood donor (not recorded which). Specimen: naive CD8+ T cells from the thymus. The cell subset or site label here, explained by the study, means: CD3+TCRalphabeta+CD8SP T cells; for blood, CD45RO-CCR7+ naive CD8+ T cells. In this chain, TRBV7-7 is recombined with TRBJ1-1, with no confident D gene call. The CDR3 has the sequence CASSLVAASEAFF. The DNA reads TGTGCTAGCAGCTTAGTCGCCGCCTCTGAAGCTTTCTTT.